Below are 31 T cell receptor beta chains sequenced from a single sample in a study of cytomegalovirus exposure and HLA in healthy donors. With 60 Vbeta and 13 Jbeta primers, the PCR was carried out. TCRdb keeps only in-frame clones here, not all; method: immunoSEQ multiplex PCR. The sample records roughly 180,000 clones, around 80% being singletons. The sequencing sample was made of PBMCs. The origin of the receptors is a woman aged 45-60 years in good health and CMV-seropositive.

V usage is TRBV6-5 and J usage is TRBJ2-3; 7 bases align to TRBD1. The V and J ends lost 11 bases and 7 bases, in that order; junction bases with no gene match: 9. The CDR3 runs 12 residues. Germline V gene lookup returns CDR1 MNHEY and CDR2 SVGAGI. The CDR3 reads CACRQGPNTQYF. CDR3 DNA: TGTGCCTGCCGACAGGGTCCAAATACGCAGTATTTT.

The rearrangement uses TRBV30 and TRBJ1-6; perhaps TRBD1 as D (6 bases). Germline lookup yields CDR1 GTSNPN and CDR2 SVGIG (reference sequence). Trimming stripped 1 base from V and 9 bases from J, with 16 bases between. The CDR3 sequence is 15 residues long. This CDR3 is CAWSDTYRVGSPLHF. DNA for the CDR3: TGTGCCTGGAGTGATACCTACAGGGTGGGTTCACCCCTCCACTTT.

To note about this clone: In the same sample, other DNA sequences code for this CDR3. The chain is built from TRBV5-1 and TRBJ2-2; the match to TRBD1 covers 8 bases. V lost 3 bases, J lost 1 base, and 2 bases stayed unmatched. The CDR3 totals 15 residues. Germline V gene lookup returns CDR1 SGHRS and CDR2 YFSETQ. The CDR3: CASSSGQGNTGELFF. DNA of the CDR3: TGCGCCAGCAGCTCAGGACAGGGGAACACCGGGGAGCTGTTTTTT.

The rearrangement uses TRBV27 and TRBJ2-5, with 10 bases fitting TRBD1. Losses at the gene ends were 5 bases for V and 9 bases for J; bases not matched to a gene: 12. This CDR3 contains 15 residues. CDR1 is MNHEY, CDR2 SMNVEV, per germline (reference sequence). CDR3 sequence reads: CASSPRGTGERAQYF. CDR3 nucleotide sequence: TGTGCCAGCAGTCCCAGGGGGACAGGGGAAAGGGCCCAGTACTTC.

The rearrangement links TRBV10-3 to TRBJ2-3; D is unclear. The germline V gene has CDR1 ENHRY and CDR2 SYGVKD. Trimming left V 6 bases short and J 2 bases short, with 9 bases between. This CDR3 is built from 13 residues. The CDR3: CAIRSSSTDTQYF. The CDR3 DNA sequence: TGTGCCATCAGGAGTAGCTCCACAGATACGCAGTATTTT.

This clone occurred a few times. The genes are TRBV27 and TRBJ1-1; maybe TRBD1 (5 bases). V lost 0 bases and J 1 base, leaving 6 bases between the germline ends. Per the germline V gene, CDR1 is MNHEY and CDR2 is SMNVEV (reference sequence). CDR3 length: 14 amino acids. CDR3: CASSLSDRNTEAFF. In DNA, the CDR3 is TGTGCCAGCAGTTTATCTGACAGGAACACTGAAGCTTTCTTT.

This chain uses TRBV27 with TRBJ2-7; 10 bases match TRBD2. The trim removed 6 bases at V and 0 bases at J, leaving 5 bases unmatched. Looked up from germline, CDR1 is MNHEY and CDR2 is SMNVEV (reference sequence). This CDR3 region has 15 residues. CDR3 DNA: TGTGCCAGCAGCCTAGCGGGGGACAACTCCTACGAGCAGTACTTC. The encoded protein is CASSLAGDNSYEQYF.

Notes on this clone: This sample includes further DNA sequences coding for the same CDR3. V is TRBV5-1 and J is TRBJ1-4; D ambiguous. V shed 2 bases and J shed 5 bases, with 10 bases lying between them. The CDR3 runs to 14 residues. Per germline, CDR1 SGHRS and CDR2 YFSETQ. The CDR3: CASSLQLSNEKLFF. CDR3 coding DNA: TGCGCCAGCAGCTTACAGCTTTCCAATGAAAAACTGTTTTTT.

The CDR3 nucleotides are TGTGCCAGCAGCACCGGGACTAGCAATACGGCCGGGGAGCTGTTTTTT. Encoded protein: CASSTGTSNTAGELFF. This rearrangement joins TRBV7-9 to TRBJ2-2; 9 nucleotides match TRBD2. Germline V gene data show CDR1 as SEHNR and CDR2 as FQNEAQ (reference sequence). V gave up 5 bases and J gave up 6 bases; unmatched junction bases: 10. The CDR3 runs 16 residues.

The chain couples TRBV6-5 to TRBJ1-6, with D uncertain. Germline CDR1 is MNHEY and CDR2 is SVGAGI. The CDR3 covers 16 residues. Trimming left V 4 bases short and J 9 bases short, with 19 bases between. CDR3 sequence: CASSSRVGGGVSPLHF. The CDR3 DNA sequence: TGTGCCAGCAGTTCCCGGGTAGGAGGAGGCGTTTCACCCCTCCACTTT.

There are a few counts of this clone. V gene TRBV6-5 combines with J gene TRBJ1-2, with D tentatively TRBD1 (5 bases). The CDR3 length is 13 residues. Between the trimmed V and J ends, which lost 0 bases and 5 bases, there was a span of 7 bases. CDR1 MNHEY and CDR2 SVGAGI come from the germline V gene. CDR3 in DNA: TGTGCCAGCAGTTACTCGGGACTTTATGGCTACACCTTC. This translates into CASSYSGLYGYTF.

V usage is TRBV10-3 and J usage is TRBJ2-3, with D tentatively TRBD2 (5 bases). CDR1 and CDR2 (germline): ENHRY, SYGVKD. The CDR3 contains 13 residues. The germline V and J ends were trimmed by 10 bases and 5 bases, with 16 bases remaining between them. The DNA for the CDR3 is TGTGCCACGACCGGGGTTAGGGAAGATACGCAGTATTTT. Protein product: CATTGVREDTQYF.

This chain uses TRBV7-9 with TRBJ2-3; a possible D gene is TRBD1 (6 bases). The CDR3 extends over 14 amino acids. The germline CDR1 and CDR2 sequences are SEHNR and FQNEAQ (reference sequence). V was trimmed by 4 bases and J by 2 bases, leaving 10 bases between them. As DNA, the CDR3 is TGTGCCAGCAGCTCTCAGGGGAACACAGATACGCAGTATTTT. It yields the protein CASSSQGNTDTQYF.

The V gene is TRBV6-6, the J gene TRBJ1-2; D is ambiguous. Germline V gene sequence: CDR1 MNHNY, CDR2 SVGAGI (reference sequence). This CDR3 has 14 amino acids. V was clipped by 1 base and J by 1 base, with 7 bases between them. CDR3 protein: CASSYYSDNYGYTF. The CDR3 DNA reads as TGTGCCAGCAGTTACTATAGCGATAACTATGGCTACACCTTC.

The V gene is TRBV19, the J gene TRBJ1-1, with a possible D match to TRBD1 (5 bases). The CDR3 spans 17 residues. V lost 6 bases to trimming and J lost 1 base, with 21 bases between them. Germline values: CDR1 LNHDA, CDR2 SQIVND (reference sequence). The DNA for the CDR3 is TGTGCCAGTAGGAAATGGGGCGCAGGCGGATGGAACACTGAAGCTTTCTTT. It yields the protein CASRKWGAGGWNTEAFF.

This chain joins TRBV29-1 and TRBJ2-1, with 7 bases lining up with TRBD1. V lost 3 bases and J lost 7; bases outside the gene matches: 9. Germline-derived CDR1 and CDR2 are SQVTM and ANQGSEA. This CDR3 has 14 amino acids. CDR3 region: CSVDEGAVRNEQFF. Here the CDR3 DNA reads TGCAGCGTTGACGAGGGGGCCGTGCGAAATGAGCAGTTCTTC.

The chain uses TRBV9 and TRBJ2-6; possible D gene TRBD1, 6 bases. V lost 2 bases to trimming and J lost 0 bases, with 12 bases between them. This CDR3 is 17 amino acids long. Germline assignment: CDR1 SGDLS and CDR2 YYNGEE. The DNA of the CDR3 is TGTGCCAGCAGCGTCGGACAGCGCGCCTCTGGGGCCAACGTCCTGACTTTC. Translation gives CASSVGQRASGANVLTF.

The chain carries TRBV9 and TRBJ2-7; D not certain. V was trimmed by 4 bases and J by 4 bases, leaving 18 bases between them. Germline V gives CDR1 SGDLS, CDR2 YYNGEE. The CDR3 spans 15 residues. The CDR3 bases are TGTGCCAGCAGCCCCCGCGCCTTGGTTCCTTACGAGCAGTACTTC. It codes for CASSPRALVPYEQYF.

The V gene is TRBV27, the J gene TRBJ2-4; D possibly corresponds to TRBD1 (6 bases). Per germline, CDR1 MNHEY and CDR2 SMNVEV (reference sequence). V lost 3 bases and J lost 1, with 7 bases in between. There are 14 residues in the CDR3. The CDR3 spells CASSFQGAKNIQYF. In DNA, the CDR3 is TGTGCCAGCAGTTTCCAGGGGGCCAAAAACATTCAGTACTTC.

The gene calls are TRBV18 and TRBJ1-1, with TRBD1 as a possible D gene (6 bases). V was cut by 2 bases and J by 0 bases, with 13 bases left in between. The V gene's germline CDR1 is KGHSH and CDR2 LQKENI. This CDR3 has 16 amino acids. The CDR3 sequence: CASSPKGQTMNTEAFF. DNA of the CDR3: TGTGCCAGCTCACCAAAGGGACAAACTATGAACACTGAAGCTTTCTTT.

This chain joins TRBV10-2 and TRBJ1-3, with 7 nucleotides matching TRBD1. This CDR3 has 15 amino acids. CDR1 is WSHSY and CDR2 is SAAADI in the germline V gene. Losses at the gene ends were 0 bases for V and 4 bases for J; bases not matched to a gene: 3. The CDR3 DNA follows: TGCGCCAGCAGTGAGTCAGGGGGCGCAGGAAACACCATATATTTT. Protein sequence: CASSESGGAGNTIYF.

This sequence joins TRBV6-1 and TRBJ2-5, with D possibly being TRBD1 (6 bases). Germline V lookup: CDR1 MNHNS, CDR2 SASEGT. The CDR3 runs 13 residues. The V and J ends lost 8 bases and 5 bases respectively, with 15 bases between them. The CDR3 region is CASGVGGGETQYF. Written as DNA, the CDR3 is TGTGCCAGCGGAGTTGGGGGCGGGGAGACCCAGTACTTC.

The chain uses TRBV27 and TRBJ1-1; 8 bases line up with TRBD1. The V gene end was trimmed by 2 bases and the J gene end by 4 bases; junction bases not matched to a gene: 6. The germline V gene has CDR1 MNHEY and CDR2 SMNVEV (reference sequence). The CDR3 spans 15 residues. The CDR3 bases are TGTGCCAGCAGTTTAGTCGCAGGGGGCGGCACTGAAGCTTTCTTT. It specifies CASSLVAGGGTEAFF.

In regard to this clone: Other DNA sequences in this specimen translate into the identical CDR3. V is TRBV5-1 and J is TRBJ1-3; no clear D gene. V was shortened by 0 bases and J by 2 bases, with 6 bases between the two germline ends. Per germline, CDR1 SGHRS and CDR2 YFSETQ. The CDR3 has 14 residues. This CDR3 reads CASSLDGTGNTIYF. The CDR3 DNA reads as TGCGCCAGCAGCTTGGACGGGACTGGAAACACCATATATTTT. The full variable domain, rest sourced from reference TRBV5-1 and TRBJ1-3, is KAGVTQTPRYLIKTRGQQVTLSCSPISGHRSVSWYQQTPGQGLQFLFEYFSETQRNKGNFPGRFSGRQFSNSRSEMNVSTLELGDSALYLCASSLDGTGNTIYFGEGSWLTVV.

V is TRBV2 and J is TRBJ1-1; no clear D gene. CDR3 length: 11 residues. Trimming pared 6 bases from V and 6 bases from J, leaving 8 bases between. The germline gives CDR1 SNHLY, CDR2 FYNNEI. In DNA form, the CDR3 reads TGTGCCAGCAGCTTACAGTCTGAAGCTTTCTTT. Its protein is CASSLQSEAFF.

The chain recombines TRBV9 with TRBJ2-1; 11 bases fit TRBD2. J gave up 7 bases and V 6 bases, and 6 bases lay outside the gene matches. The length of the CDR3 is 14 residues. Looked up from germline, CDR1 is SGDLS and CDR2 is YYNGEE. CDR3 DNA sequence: TGTGCCAGCAAGAGTAGCGGGGGGGGTAATGAGCAGTTCTTC. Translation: CASKSSGGGNEQFF.

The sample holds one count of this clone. The CDR3 sequence is CASSFQGVGYGYTF. The CDR3 DNA reads as TGTGCCAGCAGTTTCCAGGGTGTTGGCTATGGCTACACCTTC. This sequence joins TRBV27 and TRBJ1-2; D may be TRBD1 (5 bases). CDR1 and CDR2 from the germline V gene are MNHEY and SMNVEV (reference sequence). The CDR3 runs to 14 residues. Trimming cost V 3 bases and J 4 bases, with 12 bases left between them.

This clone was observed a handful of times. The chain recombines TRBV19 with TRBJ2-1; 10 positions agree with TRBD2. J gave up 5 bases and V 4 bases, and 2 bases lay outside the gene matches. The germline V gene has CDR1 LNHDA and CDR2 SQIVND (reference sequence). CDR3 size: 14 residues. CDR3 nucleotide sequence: TGTGCCAGTAGTAGGCTAGCGGGGGACAATGAGCAGTTCTTC. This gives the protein CASSRLAGDNEQFF.

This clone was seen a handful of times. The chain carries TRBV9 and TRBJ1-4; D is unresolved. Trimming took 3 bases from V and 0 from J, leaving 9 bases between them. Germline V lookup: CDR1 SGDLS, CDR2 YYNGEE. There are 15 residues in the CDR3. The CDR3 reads CASSADGATNEKLFF. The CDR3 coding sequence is TGTGCCAGCAGCGCTGACGGAGCAACTAATGAAAAACTGTTTTTT.

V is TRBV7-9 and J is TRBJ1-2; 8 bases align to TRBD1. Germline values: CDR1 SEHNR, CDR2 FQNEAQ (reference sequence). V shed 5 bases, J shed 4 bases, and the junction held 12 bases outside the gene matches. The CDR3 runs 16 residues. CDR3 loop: CASSPGTDRAAYGYTF. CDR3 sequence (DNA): TGTGCCAGCAGCCCAGGAACGGACAGGGCAGCCTATGGCTACACCTTC.

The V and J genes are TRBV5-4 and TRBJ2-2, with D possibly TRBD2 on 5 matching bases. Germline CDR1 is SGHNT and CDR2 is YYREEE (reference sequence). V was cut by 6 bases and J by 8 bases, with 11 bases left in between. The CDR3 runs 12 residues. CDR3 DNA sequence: TGTGCCAGCAACTCCTGGGAGGGGGAGCTGTTTTTT. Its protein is CASNSWEGELFF.